The sequence of this T cell receptor beta chain was determined in a study of blood T cell repertoires in COVID-19. The overall study: Donors in the United States, Italy and Spain gave samples during acute or convalescent COVID-19. PBMCs, B-cell-depleted T cells, or T cells provided the cDNA or gDNA that made up the material.

The germline CDR1 and CDR2 sequences are LNHDA and SQIVND (reference sequence). The CDR3 totals 17 residues. The junction had 12 bases not matched to a gene; V was cut back by 4 bases and J by 7 bases. How the authors handled the data: How many nucleated cells were present was estimated from reference gene primer amplification. The assay was immunoSEQ multiplex PCR, and TCRdb's table has in-frame clones only and misses some. Clone size and V and J calls were adopted from that table, with D and trimming inferred from the DNA. The sample records about 270,000 clones, more than 65% being singletons. The source of this sequence is a woman aged 18-35 years with acute or convalescent COVID-19. The sample taken for sequencing was peripheral blood. The chain uses TRBV19 and TRBJ2-4, with 11 nucleotides matching TRBD1. CDR3 nucleotide sequence: TGTGCCAGTAGTAGCCGGGACAGGGGGACTTTGTGGAACATTCAGTACTTC. As protein: CASSSRDRGTLWNIQYF.